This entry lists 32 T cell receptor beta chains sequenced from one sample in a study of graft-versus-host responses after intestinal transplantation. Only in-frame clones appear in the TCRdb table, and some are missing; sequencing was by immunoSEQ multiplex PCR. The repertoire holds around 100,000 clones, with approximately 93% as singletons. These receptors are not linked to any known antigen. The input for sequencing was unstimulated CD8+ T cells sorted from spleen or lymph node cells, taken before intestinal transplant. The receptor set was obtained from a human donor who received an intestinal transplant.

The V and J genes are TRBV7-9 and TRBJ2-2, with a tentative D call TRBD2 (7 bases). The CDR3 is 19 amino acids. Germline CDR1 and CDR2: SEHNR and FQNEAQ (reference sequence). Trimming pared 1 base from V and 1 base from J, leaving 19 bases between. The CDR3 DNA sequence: TGTGCCAGCAGCTTAGGGATAGAACGGGGGGCGCAGAACACCGGGGAGCTGTTTTTT. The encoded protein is CASSLGIERGAQNTGELFF. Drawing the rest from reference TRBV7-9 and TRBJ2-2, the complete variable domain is DTGVSQNPRHKITKRGQNVTFRCDPISEHNRLYWYRQTLGQGPEFLTYFQNEAQLEKSRLLSDRFSAERPKGSFSTLEIQRTEQGDSAMYLCASSLGIERGAQNTGELFFGEGSRLTVL.

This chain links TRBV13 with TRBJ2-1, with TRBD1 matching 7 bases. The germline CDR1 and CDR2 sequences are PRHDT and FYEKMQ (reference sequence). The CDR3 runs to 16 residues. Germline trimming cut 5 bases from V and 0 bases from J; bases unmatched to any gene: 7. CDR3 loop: CASSKDRDSSYNEQFF. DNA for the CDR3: TGTGCCAGCAGCAAAGACAGGGACAGCTCCTACAATGAGCAGTTCTTC.

CDR3 region: CASSQVISPDYEQYF. The CDR3 DNA reads TGCGCCAGCAGCCAAGTAATCAGCCCTGACTACGAGCAGTACTTC. The J gene is TRBJ2-7, the V gene TRBV4-1; no firm D call. There are 15 residues in the CDR3. Per germline, CDR1 MGHRA and CDR2 YSYEKL. V lost 1 base to trimming and J lost 3 bases, with 13 bases between them.

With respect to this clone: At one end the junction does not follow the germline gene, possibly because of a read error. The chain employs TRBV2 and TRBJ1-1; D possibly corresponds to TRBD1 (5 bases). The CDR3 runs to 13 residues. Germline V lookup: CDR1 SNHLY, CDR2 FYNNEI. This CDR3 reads CASSEWGNAEAFF. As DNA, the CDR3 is TGTGCCAGCAGTGAATGGGGGAACGCTGAAGCTTTCTTT.

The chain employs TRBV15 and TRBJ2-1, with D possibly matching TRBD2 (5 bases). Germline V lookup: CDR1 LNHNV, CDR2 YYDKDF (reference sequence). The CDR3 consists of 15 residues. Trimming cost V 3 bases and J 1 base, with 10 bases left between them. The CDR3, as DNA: TGTGCCACCAGCAGTACCGGGGTTTCCTACAATGAGCAGTTCTTC. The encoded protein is CATSSTGVSYNEQFF.

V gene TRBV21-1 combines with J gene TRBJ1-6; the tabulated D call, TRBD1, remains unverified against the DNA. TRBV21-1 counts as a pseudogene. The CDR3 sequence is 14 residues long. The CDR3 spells CASSKDRGNSPLHF. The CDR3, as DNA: TGTGCCAGCAGCAAAGACAGGGGTAATTCACCCCTCCACTTT.

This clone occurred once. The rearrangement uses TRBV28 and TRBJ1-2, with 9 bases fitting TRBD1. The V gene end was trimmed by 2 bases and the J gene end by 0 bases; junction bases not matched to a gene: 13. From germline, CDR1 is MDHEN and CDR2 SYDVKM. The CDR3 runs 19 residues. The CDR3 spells CASSLLRDRAAYTNYGYTF. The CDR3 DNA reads TGTGCCAGCAGTTTACTCCGGGACAGGGCTGCCTACACTAACTATGGCTACACCTTC.

DNA for the CDR3: TGTGCCAGCGGGGCCAGGGGCCGGGACTATGGCTACACCTTC. As protein: CASGARGRDYGYTF. V and J are TRBV9 and TRBJ1-2; a possible D gene is TRBD1 (6 bases). The V gene lost 7 bases and the J gene lost 3 bases, with 16 bases spanning the gap. The V gene's germline CDR1 is SGDLS and CDR2 YYNGEE. The CDR3 covers 14 residues.

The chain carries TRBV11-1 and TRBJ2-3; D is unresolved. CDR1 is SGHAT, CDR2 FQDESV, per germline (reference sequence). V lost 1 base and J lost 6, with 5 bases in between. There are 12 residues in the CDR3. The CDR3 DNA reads TGTGCCAGCAGCTTAGTGGGGGATACGCAGTATTTT. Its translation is CASSLVGDTQYF.

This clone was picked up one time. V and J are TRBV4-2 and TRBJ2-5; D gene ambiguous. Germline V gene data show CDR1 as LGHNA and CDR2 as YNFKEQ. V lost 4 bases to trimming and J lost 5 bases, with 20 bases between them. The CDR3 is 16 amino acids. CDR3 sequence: CASSPRNPEPQETQYF. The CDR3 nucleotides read TGTGCCAGCAGCCCCCGGAACCCCGAGCCCCAGGAGACCCAGTACTTC.

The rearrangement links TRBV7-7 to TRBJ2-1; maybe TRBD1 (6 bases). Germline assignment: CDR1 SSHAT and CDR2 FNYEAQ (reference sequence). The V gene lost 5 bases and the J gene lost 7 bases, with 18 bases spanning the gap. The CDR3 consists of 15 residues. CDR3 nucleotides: TGTGCCAGCAGCCAGGGACGGGACACTTATAATGAGCAGTTCTTC. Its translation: CASSQGRDTYNEQFF.

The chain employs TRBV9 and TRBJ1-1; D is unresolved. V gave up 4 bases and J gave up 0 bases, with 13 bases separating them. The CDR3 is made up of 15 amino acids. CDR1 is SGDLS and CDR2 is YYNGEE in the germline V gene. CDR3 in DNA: TGTGCCAGCAGCTCGCAGGACGGGTTGAACACTGAAGCTTTCTTT. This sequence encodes CASSSQDGLNTEAFF.

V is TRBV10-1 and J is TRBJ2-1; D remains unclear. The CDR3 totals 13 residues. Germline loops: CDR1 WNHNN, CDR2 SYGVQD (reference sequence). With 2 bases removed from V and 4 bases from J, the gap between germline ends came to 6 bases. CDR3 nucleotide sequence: TGCGCCAGCAGTGAGGGCCTGTACAATGAGCAGTTCTTC. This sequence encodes CASSEGLYNEQFF.

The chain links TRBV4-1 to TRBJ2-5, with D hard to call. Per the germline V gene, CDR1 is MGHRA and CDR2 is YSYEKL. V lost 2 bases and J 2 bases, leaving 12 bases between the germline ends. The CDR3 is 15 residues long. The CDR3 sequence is CASSQLQRIQETQYF. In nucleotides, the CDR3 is TGCGCCAGCAGCCAACTACAGAGGATACAAGAGACCCAGTACTTC.

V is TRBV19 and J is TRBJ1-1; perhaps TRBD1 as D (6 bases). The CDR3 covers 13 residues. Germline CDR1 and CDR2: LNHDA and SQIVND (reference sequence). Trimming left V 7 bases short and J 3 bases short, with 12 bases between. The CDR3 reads CASTTGIYTEAFF. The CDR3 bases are TGTGCCAGTACAACAGGGATCTACACTGAAGCTTTCTTT.

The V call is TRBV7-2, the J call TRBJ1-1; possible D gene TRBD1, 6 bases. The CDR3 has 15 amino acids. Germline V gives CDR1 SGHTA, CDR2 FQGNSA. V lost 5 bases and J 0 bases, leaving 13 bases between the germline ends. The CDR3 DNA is TGTGCCAGCAGCCCAATCGGACAGCTGAACACTGAAGCTTTCTTT. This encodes CASSPIGQLNTEAFF.

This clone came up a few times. The CDR3, as DNA: TGTGCCAGTAGTCTCTACCCGCCGACAGGGCTGAACACTGAAGCTTTCTTT. It encodes CASSLYPPTGLNTEAFF. The rearrangement links TRBV19 to TRBJ1-1, with TRBD1 matching 7 bases. The V gene end was trimmed by 5 bases and the J gene end by 0 bases; junction bases not matched to a gene: 12. This CDR3 is built from 17 residues. Germline V gives CDR1 LNHDA, CDR2 SQIVND (reference sequence).

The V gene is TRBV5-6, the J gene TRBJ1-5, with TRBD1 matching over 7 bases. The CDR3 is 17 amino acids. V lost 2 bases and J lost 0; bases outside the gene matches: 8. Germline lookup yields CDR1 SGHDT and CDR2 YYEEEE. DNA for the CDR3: TGTGCCAGCAGCTTAGCAGGGGGAATATATAGCAATCAGCCCCAGCATTTT. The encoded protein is CASSLAGGIYSNQPQHF.

DNA of the CDR3: TGTGCCAGCAGCTCAAGACAGGGGATGGATCAGCCCCAGCATTTT. The encoded protein is CASSSRQGMDQPQHF. The chain recombines TRBV7-6 with TRBJ1-5; 8 bases align to TRBD1. The CDR3 is 15 amino acids. The germline V gene has CDR1 SGHVS and CDR2 FNYEAQ. Trimming took 4 bases from V and 5 from J; bases not matched to a gene: 7.

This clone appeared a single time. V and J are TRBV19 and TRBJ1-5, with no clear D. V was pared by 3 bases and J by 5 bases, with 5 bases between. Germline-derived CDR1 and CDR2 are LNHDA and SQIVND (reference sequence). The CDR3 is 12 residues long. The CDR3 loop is CASSMVDQPQHF. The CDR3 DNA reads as TGTGCCAGTAGTATGGTCGATCAGCCCCAGCATTTT.

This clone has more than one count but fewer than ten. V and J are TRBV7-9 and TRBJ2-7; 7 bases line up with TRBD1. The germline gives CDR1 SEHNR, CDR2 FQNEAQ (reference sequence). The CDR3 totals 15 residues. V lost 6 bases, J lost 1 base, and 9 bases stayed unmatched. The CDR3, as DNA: TGTGCCAGCAGTTCTACCGGGACAGCTTCCTACGAGCAGTACTTC. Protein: CASSSTGTASYEQYF.

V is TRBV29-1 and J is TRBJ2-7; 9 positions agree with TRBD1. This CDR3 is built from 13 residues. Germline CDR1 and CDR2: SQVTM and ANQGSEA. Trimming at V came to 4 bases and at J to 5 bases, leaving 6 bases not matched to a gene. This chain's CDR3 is CSVGGTGLDEQYF. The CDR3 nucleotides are TGCAGCGTTGGCGGGACAGGGTTGGACGAGCAGTACTTC.

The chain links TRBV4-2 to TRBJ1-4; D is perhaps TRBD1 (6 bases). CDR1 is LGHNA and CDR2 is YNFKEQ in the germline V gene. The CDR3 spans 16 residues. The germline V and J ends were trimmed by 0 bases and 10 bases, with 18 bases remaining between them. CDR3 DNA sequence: TGTGCCAGCAGCCAAGAAGTGCCGGCAGGGGATGGAAAACTGTTTTTT. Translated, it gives CASSQEVPAGDGKLFF.

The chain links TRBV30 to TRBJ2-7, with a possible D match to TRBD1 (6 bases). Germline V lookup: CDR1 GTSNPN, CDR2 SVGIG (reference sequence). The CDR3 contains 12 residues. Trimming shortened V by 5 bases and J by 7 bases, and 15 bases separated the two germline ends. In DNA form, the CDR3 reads TGTGCCTGGTCTACAACAGGGTGGGAGCAGTACTTC. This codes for CAWSTTGWEQYF.

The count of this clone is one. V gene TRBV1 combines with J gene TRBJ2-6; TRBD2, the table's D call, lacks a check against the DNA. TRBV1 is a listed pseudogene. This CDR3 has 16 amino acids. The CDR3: CTSSQDRSSGANVLTF. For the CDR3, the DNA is TGCACCAGCAGCCAAGATCGTTCGTCGGGGGCCAACGTCCTGACTTTC.

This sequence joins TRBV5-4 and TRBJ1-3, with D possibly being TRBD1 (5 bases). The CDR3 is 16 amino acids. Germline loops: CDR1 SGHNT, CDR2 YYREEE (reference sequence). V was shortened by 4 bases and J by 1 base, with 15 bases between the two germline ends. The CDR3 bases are TGTGCCAGCAGCCCCGCGGGGCCAGCTTCTGGAAACACCATATATTTT. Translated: CASSPAGPASGNTIYF.

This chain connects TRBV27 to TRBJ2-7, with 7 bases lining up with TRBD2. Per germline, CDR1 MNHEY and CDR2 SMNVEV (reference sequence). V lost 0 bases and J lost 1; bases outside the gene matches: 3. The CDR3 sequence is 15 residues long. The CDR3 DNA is TGTGCCAGCAGTTTATCGGGGGGACTATCCTACGAGCAGTACTTC. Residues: CASSLSGGLSYEQYF.

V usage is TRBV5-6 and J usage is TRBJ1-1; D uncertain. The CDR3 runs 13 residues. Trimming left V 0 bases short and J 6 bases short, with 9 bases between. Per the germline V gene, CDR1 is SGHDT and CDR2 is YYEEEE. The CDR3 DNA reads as TGTGCCAGCAGCTTGGGGACGATTCCTGAAGCTTTCTTT. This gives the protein CASSLGTIPEAFF. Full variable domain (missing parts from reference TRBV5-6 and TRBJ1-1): DAGVTQSPTHLIKTRGQQVTLRCSPKSGHDTVSWYQQALGQGPQFIFQYYEEEERQRGNFPDRFSGHQFPNYSSELNVNALLLGDSALYLCASSLGTIPEAFFGQGTRLTVV.

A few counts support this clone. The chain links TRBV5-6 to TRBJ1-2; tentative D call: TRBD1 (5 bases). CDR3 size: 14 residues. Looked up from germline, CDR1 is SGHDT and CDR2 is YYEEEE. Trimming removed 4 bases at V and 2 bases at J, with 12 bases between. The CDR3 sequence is CASSIGAGNYGYTF. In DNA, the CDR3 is TGTGCCAGCAGCATAGGGGCTGGGAACTATGGCTACACCTTC.

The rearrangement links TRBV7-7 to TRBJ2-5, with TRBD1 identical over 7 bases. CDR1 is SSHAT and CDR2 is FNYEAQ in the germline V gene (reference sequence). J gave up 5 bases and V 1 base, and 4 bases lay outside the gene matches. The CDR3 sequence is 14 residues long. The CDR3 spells CASSLDRGSETQYF. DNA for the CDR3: TGTGCCAGCAGCTTAGACAGGGGTAGTGAGACCCAGTACTTC.

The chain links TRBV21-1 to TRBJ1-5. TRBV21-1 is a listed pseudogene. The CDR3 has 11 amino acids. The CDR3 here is CASSKSQPQHF. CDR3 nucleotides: TGTGCCAGCAGCAAATCTCAGCCCCAGCATTTT.

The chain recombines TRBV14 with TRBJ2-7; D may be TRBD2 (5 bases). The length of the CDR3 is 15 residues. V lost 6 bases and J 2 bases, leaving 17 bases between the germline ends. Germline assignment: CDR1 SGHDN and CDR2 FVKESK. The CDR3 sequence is CASSRGLAFAYEQYF. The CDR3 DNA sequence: TGTGCCAGCAGTCGAGGGCTAGCTTTCGCCTACGAGCAGTACTTC.